Sequencing of this T cell receptor beta chain was carried out in a study of T cell repertoires in cytomegalovirus infection. About the research overall: Indications came from public TCR beta signatures; they pointed to CMV infection and to a matching HLA type.

A remark on this clonotype: No antigen is known for it.

In TCRdb, the reads were re-called with MiXCR into one record per CDR3 protein. The table lists approximately 350,000 distinct CDR3 sequences, roughly a third of them singletons. Study-wide results and limits: Dominating the ex vivo response were TCR beta clonotypes that were CMV-specific and HLA-C-restricted.

The receptor was isolated from a human donor in good health (CMV status not recorded). Some clones in this sample may be carry-over from other donors' samples. The source was cultured PBMCs, collected from culture after CMV antigen stimulation.

CDR3 protein: CSATRTNPEAFF. CDR3 DNA sequence: TGCAGTGCCACTAGGACAAATCCTGAAGCTTTCTTT. The rearrangement uses TRBV20-1 and TRBJ1-1; weak D call: TRBD1 (5 bases). The CDR3 is made up of 12 amino acids. With 6 bases removed from V and 6 bases from J, the gap between germline ends came to 14 bases. Per germline, CDR1 DFQATT and CDR2 SNEGSKA (reference sequence).